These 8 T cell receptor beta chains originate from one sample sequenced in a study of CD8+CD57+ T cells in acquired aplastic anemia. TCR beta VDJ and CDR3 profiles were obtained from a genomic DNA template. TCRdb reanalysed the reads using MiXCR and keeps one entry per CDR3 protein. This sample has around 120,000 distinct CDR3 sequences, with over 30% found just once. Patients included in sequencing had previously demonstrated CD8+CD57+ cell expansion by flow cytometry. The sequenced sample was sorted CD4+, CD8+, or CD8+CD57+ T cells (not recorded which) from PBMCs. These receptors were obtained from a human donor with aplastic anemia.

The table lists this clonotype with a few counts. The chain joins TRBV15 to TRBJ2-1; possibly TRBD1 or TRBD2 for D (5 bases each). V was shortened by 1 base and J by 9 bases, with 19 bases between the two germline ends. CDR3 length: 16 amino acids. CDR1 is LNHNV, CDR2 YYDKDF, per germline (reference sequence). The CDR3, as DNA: TGTGCCACCAGCAGAGCCGGGACCCAAGGACTTGGTGAGCAGTTCTTC. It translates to CATSRAGTQGLGEQFF.

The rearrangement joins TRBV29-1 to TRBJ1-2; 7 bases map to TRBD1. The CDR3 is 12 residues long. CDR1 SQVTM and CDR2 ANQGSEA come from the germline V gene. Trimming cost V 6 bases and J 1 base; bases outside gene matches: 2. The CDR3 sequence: CSVDRDNYGYTF. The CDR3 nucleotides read TGCAGCGTCGACAGGGATAACTATGGCTACACCTTC.

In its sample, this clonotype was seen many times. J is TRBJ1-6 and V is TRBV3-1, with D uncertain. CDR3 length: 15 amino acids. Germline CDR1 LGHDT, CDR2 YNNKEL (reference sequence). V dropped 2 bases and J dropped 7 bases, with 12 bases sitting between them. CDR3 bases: TGTGCCAGCAGCCAAAGTTTGCGGTACAATTCACCCCTCCACTTT. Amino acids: CASSQSLRYNSPLHF.

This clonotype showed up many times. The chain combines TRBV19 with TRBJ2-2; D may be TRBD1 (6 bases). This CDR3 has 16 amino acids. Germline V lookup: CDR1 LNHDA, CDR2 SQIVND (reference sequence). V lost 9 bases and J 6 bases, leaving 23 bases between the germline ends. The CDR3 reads CASTSGHQVGPGELFF. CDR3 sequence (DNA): TGTGCCAGCACCTCGGGACACCAAGTGGGACCCGGGGAGCTGTTTTTT.

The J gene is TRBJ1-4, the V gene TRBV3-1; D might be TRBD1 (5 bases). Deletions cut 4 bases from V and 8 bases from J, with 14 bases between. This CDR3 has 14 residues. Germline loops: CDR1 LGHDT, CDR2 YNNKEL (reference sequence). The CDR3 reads CASSRSGQGEKLFF. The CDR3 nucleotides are TGTGCCAGCAGCCGTAGCGGGCAGGGAGAAAAACTGTTTTTT.

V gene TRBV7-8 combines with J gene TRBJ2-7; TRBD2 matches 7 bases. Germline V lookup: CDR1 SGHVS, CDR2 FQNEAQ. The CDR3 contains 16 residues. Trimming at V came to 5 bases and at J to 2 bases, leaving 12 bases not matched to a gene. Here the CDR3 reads CASSPHHNSGPYEQYF. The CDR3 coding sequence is TGTGCCAGCAGCCCCCATCACAATAGCGGGCCCTACGAGCAGTACTTC.

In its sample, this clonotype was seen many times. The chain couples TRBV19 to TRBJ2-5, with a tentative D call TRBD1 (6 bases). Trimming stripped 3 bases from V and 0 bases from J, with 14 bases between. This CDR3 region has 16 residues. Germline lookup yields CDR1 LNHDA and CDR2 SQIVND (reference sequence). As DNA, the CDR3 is TGTGCCAGTAGTATCATACAGGGAACGTACCAAGAGACCCAGTACTTC. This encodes CASSIIQGTYQETQYF. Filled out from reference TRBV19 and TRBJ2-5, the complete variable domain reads DGGITQSPKYLFRKEGQNVTLSCEQNLNHDAMYWYRQDPGQGLRLIYYSQIVNDFQKGDIAEGYSVSREKKESFPLTVTSAQKNPTAFYLCASSIIQGTYQETQYFGPGTRLLVL.

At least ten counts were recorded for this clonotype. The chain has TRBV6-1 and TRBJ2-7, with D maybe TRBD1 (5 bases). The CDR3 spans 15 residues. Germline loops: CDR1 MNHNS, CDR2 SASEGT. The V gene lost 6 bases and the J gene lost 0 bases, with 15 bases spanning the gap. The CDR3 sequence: CASSRDSTSSYEQYF. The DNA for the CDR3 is TGTGCCAGCAGCCGAGACAGTACGAGCTCCTACGAGCAGTACTTC.